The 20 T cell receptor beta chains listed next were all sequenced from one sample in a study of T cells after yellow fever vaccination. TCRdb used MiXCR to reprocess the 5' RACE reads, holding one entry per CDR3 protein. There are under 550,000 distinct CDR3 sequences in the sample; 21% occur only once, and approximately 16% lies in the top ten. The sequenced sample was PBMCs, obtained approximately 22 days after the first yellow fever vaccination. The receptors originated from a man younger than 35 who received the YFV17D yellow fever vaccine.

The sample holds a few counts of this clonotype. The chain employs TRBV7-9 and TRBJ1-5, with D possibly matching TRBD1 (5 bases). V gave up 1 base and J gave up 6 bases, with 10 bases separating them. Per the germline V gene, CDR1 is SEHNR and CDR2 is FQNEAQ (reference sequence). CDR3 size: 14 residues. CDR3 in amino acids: CASSLGQLGQPQHF. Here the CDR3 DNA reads TGTGCCAGCAGCTTAGGACAGTTAGGTCAGCCCCAGCATTTT.

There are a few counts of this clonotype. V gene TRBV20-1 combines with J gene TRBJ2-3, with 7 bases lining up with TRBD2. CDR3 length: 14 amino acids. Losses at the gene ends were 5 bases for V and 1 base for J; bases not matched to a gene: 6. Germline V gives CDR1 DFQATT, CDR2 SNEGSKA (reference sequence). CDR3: CSAPGRGGTDTQYF. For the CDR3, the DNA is TGCAGTGCTCCTGGGAGGGGCGGCACAGATACGCAGTATTTT.

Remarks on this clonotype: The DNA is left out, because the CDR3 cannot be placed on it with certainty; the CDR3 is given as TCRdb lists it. CDR3 residues: CASSTSTGEAEQYF. The chain recombines TRBV2 with TRBJ2-7; the table's D call of TRBD1 was not tested on the DNA. The CDR3 adds up to 14 amino acids, both ends counted. Germline-derived CDR1 and CDR2 are SNHLY and FYNNEI.

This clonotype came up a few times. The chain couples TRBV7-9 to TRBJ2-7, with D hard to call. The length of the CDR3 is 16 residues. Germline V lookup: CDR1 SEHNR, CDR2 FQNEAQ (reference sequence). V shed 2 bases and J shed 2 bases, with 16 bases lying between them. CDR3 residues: CASSLRTASLTYEQYF. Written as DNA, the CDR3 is TGTGCCAGCAGCTTACGGACGGCGAGCCTCACCTACGAGCAGTACTTC.

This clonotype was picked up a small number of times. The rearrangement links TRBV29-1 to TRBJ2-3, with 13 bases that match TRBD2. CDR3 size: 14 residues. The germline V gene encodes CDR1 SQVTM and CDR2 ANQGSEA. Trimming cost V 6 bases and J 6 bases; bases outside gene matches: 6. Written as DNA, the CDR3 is TGCAGCGTCCGGGGACTAGCGGGGTCCGATACGCAGTATTTT. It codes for CSVRGLAGSDTQYF.

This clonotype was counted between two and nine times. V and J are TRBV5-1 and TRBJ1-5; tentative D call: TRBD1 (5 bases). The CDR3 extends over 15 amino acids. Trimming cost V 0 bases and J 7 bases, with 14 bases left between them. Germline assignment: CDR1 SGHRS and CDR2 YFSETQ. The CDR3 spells CASSLAGGVGQPQHF. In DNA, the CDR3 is TGCGCCAGCAGCTTGGCCGGGGGGGTCGGGCAGCCCCAGCATTTT. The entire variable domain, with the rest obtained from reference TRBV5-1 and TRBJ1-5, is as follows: KAGVTQTPRYLIKTRGQQVTLSCSPISGHRSVSWYQQTPGQGLQFLFEYFSETQRNKGNFPGRFSGRQFSNSRSEMNVSTLELGDSALYLCASSLAGGVGQPQHFGDGTRLSIL.

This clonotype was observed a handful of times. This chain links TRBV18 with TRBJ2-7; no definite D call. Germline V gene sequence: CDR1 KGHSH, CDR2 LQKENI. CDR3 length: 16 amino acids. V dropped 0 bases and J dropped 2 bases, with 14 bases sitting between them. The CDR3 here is CASSPPGSLQAYEQYF. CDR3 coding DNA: TGTGCCAGCTCACCACCGGGGTCGCTGCAGGCCTACGAGCAGTACTTC. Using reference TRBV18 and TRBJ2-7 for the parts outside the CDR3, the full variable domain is NAGVMQNPRHLVRRRGQEARLRCSPMKGHSHVYWYRQLPEEGLKFMVYLQKENIIDESGMPKERFSAEFPKEGPSILRIQQVVRGDSAAYFCASSPPGSLQAYEQYFGPGTRLTVT.

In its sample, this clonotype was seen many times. The DNA of the CDR3 is TGCAGTGCTAGAGGTCCTAGCGGGGGGGCCGGCACCGGGGAGCTGTTTTTT. Its translation: CSARGPSGGAGTGELFF. The rearrangement links TRBV20-1 to TRBJ2-2; 12 positions agree with TRBD2. The junction had 7 bases not matched to a gene; V was cut back by 1 base and J by 4 bases. Germline CDR1 and CDR2: DFQATT and SNEGSKA (reference sequence). This CDR3 spans 17 amino acids.

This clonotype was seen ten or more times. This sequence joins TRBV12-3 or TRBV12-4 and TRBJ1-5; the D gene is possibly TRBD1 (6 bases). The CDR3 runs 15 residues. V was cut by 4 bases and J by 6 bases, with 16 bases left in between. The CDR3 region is CASSSLQGSSQPQHF. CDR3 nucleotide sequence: TGTGCCAGCAGTTCCCTACAGGGATCGAGTCAGCCCCAGCATTTT.

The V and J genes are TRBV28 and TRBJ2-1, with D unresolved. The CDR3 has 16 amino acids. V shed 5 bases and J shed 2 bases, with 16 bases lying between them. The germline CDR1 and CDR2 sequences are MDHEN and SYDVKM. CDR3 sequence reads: CASSTPNQAPYNEQFF. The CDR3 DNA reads TGTGCCAGCAGTACGCCTAATCAGGCCCCCTACAATGAGCAGTTCTTC.

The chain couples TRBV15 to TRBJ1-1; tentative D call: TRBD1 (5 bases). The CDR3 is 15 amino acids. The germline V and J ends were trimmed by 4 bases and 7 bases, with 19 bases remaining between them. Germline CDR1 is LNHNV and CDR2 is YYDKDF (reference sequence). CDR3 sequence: CATSTLGDGYIEAFF. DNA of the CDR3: TGTGCCACCAGCACCCTTGGGGACGGGTACATTGAAGCTTTCTTT.

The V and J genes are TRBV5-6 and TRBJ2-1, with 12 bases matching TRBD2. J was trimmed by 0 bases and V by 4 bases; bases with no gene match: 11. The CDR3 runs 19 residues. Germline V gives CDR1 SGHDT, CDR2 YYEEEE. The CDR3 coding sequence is TGTGCCAGCAGCCCTAGGTGGCTAGCGGGGGGGAGCTCCTACAATGAGCAGTTCTTC. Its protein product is CASSPRWLAGGSSYNEQFF.

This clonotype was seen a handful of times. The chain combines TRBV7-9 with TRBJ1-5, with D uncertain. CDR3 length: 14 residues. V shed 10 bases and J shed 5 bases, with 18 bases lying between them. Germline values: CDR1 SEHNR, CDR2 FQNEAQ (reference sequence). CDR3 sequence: CATSRGGYDQPQHF. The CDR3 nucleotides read TGTGCCACCTCTCGCGGCGGTTACGATCAGCCCCAGCATTTT.

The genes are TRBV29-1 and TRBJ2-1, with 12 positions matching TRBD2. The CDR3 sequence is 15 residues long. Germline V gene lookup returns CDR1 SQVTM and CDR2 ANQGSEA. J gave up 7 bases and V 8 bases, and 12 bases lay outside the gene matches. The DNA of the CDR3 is TGCAGCACCTGGACTAGCGGGGAATCGGGGAATGAGCAGTTCTTC. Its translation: CSTWTSGESGNEQFF.

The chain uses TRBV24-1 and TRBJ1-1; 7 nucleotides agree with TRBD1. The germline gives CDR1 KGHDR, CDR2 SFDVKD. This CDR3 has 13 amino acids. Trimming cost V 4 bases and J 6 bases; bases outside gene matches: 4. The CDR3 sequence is CATSDRGEAEAFF. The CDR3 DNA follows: TGTGCCACCAGTGACAGGGGGGAGGCTGAAGCTTTCTTT.

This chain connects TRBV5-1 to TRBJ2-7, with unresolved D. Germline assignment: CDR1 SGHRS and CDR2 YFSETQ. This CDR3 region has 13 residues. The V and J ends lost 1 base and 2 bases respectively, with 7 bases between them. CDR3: CASSLKDPYEQYF. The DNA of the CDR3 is TGCGCCAGCAGCTTGAAGGACCCCTACGAGCAGTACTTC. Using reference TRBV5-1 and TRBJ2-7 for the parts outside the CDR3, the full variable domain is KAGVTQTPRYLIKTRGQQVTLSCSPISGHRSVSWYQQTPGQGLQFLFEYFSETQRNKGNFPGRFSGRQFSNSRSEMNVSTLELGDSALYLCASSLKDPYEQYFGPGTRLTVT.

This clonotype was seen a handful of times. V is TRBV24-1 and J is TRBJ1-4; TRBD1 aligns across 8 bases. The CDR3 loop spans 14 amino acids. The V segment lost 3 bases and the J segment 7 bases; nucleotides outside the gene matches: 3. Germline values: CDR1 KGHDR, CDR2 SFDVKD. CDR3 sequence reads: CATSDPGQGEKLFF. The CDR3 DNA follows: TGTGCCACCAGTGATCCTGGACAGGGTGAAAAACTGTTTTTT.

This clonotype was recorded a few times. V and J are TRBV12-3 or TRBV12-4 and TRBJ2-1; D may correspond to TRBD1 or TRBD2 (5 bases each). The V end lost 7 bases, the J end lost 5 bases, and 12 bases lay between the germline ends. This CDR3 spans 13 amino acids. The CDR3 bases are TGTGCCAGCAACCCCGGGACGGACAATGAGCAGTTCTTC. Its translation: CASNPGTDNEQFF.

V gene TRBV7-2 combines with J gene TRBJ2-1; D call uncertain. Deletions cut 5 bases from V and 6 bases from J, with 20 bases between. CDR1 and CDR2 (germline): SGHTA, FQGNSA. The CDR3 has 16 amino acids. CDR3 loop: CASSPPTLSTLNEQFF. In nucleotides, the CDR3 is TGTGCCAGCAGCCCCCCGACTCTCTCAACTCTCAATGAGCAGTTCTTC.

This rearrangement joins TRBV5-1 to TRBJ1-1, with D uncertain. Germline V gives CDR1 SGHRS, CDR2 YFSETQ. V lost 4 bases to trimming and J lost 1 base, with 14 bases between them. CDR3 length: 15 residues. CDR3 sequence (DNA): TGCGCCAGCAGCCCGGCGGTGTTGACGAACACTGAAGCTTTCTTT. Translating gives CASSPAVLTNTEAFF.